This T cell receptor beta chain derives from a study of T-cell memory formation after mild COVID-19. Background on the study: For the most part, TCR clusters were specific to one donor. General study results and limits: Cross-reactive memory appears to have joined, as suggested by some responding clones showing up in pre-infection memory. Clones contracting day 15 to 85 were balanced CD4/CD8; later expanders leaned CD4+.

This clonotype occurred a few times. Its antigen is still unknown. CDR1 ENHRY and CDR2 SYGVKD come from the germline V gene. Trimming stripped 9 bases from V and 3 bases from J, with 23 bases between. The CDR3 loop spans 17 amino acids. MiXCR, applied by TCRdb to the 5' RACE reads, yields one record per CDR3 protein. The data contain 450,000 or so distinct CDR3 sequences, roughly 23% of them singletons. The chain carries TRBV10-3 and TRBJ2-2; D may correspond to TRBD1 or TRBD2 (6 bases each). The sequence derives from an adult woman who had mild COVID-19 (a few samples of this study predate the infection). Cell type and time point are not known. Sample: PBMCs or a T cell subset sorted from them (not recorded which). The CDR3 DNA reads as TGTGCCATAGGGGGGACTGGCGGGAATCTCCACACCGGGGAGCTGTTTTTT. Its translation: CAIGGTGGNLHTGELFF.